The following is a T cell receptor beta chain sequence with its context. Its antigen is not known. Germline CDR1 SGHAT, CDR2 FQNNGV. The V and J ends lost 2 bases and 2 bases respectively, with 16 bases between them. The CDR3 totals 16 residues. This specimen belongs to a study of graft-versus-host responses after intestinal transplantation. Study-level background: Each of the recipients got a multivisceral, liver-intestinal, or isolated intestinal transplant. For 2 to 4 years after anti-thymocyte globulin induction, all recipients took tacrolimus and steroids. Study results and caveats: Allograft graft-versus-host to host-versus-graft clonal ratios ran high in patients with graft-donor T cell macrochimerism.

Data came from immunoSEQ multiplex PCR; TCRdb stores just in-frame clones and leaves some out. Of 85,000 to 100,000 clones listed, around 90% are singletons. The clonotype originates from a human donor who was the organ donor for an intestinal transplant. Here the sequenced sample was unstimulated CD8+ T cells sorted from spleen or lymph node cells, taken before transplant. The V gene is TRBV11-2, the J gene TRBJ2-7; possible D gene TRBD1, 6 bases. Here the CDR3 reads CASSLWHRDTPYEQYF. As DNA, the CDR3 is TGTGCCAGCAGCTTATGGCACCGGGACACCCCCTACGAGCAGTACTTC.